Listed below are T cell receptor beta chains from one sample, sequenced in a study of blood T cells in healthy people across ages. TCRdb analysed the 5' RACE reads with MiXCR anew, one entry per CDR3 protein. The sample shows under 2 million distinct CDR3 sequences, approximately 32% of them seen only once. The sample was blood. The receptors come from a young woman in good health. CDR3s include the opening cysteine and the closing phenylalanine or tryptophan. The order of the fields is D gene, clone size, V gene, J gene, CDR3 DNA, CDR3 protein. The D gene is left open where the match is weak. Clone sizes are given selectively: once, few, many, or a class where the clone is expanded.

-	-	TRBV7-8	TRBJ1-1	TGTGCCAGCCAGGGAAGAACTGAAGCTTTCTTT	CASQGRTEAFF
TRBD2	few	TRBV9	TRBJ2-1	TGTGCCAGCAGCCCAAGGGCACTAGCGGGGTCCAATGAGCAGTTCTTC	CASSPRALAGSNEQFF
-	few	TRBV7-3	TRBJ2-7	TGTGCCAGCAGCGCGCCCGGGGGCGGGCAGTACTTC	CASSAPGGGQYF
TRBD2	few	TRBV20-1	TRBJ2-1	TGCAGTGCTAGAGAGAGGTCCGGGAGGTCCCTCAGAACCAACAATGAGCAGTTCTTC	CSARERSGRSLRTNNEQFF
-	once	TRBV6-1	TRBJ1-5	TGTGCCAGCAGTCTACGTAGACAGGACAATCAGCCCCAGCATTTT	CASSLRRQDNQPQHF
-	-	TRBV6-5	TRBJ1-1	TGTGCCAGCCAGAGGTTGAACACTGAAGCTTTCTTT	CASQRLNTEAFF
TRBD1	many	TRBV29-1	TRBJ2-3	TGCAGCGCCGGACAGGGCCGAACAGATACGCAGTATTTT	CSAGQGRTDTQYF
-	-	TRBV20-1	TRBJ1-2	TGCAGTGTCCGGAACCTAAACTATGGCTACACCTTC	CSVRNLNYGYTF
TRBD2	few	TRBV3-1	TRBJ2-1	TGTGCCAGCAGCCAAGATTTAGGTACTAGCGAGGAGTTCTTC	CASSQDLGTSEEFF
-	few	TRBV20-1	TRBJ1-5	TGCAGTGCTAGAGATCCCAAGGGGAGGAATCAGCCCCAGCATTTT	CSARDPKGRNQPQHF
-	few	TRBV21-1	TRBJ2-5	TGTGCCAGCAGCAAAGGGGGACTAGCGGGATCGGAGACCCAGTACTTC	CASSKGGLAGSETQYF
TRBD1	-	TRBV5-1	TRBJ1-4	TGCGCCAGCAGCTCCGACAGGGATGGTGAAAAACTGTTTTTT	CASSSDRDGEKLFF
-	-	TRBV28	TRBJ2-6	TGTGCCAGCAGTTTTATATTTGGTGGGGCCAACGTCCTGACTTTC	CASSFIFGGANVLTF
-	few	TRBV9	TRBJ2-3	TGTGCCAGCAGCGTGTTCGGGGGAAGCACAGATACGCAGTATTTT	CASSVFGGSTDTQYF
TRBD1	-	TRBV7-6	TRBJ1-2	TGTGCCAGCAGCTTAAAACAGGGGGCGTATTATGGCTACACCTTC	CASSLKQGAYYGYTF
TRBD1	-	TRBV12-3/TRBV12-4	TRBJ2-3	TGTGCCAGCAGGGGGACAGCAGATACGCAGTATTTT	CASRGTADTQYF
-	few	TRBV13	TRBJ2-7	TGTGCCAGCAGCTTAGAAGGGGAGAAATACGAGCAGTACTTC	CASSLEGEKYEQYF
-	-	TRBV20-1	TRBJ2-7	TGCAGTGCGCTGTCTAGCACCGAGCAGTACTTC	CSALSSTEQYF
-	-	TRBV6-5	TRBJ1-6	TGTGCCAGCAGTTACAACTGGGGTGGGAATTCACCCCTCCACTTT	CASSYNWGGNSPLHF
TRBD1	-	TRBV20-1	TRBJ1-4	TGCAGTGCCCCCTACGGGACAGATAATGAAAAACTGTTTTTT	CSAPYGTDNEKLFF
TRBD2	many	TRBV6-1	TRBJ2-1	TGTGCCAGCAGTCTCGGGAGGGATTACTACAATGAGCAGTTCTTC	CASSLGRDYYNEQFF
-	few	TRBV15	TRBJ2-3	TGTGCCACCAGCAGAGATTGGAGCACAGATACGCAGTATTTT	CATSRDWSTDTQYF
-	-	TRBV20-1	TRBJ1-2	TGCAGTGCTAGAGTTGGGAAGGGCTACACCTTC	CSARVGKGYTF
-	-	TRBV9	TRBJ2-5	TGTGCCAGCAGCGTAGTCGTCCAAGAGGAGACCCAGTACTTC	CASSVVVQEETQYF
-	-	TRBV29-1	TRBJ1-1	TGCAGCGTTTCCCTGGGGACGGACACTGAAGCTTTCTTT	CSVSLGTDTEAFF
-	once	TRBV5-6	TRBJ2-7	TGTGCCAGCAGCTTGGGACAGTTAGCCTACGAGCAGTACTTC	CASSLGQLAYEQYF
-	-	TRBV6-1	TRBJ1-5	TGTGCCAGCAGTGGTCAGGATTGGGGCAATCAGCCCCAGCATTTT	CASSGQDWGNQPQHF
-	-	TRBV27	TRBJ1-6	TGTGCCAGCAGTTTATTTGCGGGGGCAGGGGACAATTCACCCCTCCACTTT	CASSLFAGAGDNSPLHF
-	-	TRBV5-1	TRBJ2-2	TGCGCCAGCAGCTTTGACGGAGATGACACCGGGGAGCTGTTTTTT	CASSFDGDDTGELFF
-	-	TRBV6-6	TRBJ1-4	TGTGCCAGCCGGGAGGGGATGGGTGAAAAACTGTTTTTT	CASREGMGEKLFF
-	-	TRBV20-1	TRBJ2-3	TGCAGTGCCGTAAACGCCGGGGACAAGAGTAAGCGCTGCACAGATACGCAGTATTTT	CSAVNAGDKSKRCTDTQYF
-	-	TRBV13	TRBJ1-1	TGTGCCGGAAAAGGTGGTGAAGCTTTCTTT	CAGKGGEAFF
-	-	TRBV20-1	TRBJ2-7	TGCAGTGCTCTCCCCGGGGAGGTTTACGAGCAGTACTTC	CSALPGEVYEQYF
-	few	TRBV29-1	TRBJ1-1	TGCAGCGTCCTTAGTATCATCCCGGACACTGAAGCTTTCTTT	CSVLSIIPDTEAFF
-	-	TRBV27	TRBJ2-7	TGTGCCAGCAGCCCCCCCCGCAGGACTTTTCCCTACGAGCAGTACTTC	CASSPPRRTFPYEQYF
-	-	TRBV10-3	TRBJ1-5	TGTGCCATCAGTTCACAGGGTTATCAGCCCCAGCATTTT	CAISSQGYQPQHF
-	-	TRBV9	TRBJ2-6	TGTGCCAGCAGCGTAAGCACAGTCTCTGGGGCCAACGTCCTGACTTTC	CASSVSTVSGANVLTF
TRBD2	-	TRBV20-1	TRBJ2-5	TGCAGTGCTGTACTAGCGGTAACCCAAGAGACCCAGTACTTC	CSAVLAVTQETQYF
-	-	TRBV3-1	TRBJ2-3	TGTGCCAGCGGCCAAGAGGGGGGAATTAAAGCAGATACGCAGTATTTT	CASGQEGGIKADTQYF
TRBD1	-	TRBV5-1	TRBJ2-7	TGCGCCAGCAGCTTGGGCTTCCCCGGGACAGGAAACTACGAGCAGTACTTC	CASSLGFPGTGNYEQYF